This entry is about one TCR beta chain. The table came from immunoSEQ multiplex PCR; TCRdb's copy has only in-frame clones and leaves some out. The sample lists roughly 150,000 clones; approximately 90% were seen once. The data belong to a study of blood T cell repertoires in COVID-19. V was clipped by 6 bases and J by 5 bases; unmatched bases: 12. The germline V gene encodes CDR1 SGHRS and CDR2 YFSETQ. The CDR3 spans 16 residues. The clonotype originates from a man in his forties or fifties who had recovered from COVID-19. The sample consisted of peripheral blood. The chain employs TRBV5-1 and TRBJ2-5; the match to TRBD2 covers 11 bases. CDR3 region: CASMLWTSGPRETQYF. CDR3 nucleotides: TGCGCCAGCATGCTTTGGACTAGCGGGCCCCGCGAGACCCAGTACTTC.